The clone carrying this T cell receptor beta chain was seen ten or more times. Its antigen is unknown. Patients were all untreated before their thyroid surgery. The data originate from a study of metastatic and nonmetastatic thyroid tumors. Study-level background: Repertoire data that came from the blood and tumor or nodule tissue of malignant and benign thyroid patients were compared. Study conclusions and caveats: The study reportedly found significantly higher TCR beta diversity in malignant thyroid tumors than benign nodules, in blood and tumor.

In the authors' methods: The distant-metastasis classifier for papillary thyroid cancer was built from CDR3 differences across clinicopathological groups. TCRdb re-analyzed the PCR reads through MiXCR. These V and J calls originate from TCRdb's pipeline instead of the authors' own analysis. This table holds about 93,000 clones, roughly an eighth found once. Germline V gives CDR1 SGHTA, CDR2 FQGNSA. The V end was cut by 5 bases, the J end by 7 bases, with 20 bases between. The CDR3 covers 15 residues. V gene TRBV7-2 combines with J gene TRBJ1-2; TRBD1 is a possible D gene (6 bases). Sequencing was performed on blood. The receptor's source is a female donor with papillary thyroid cancer or a benign thyroid nodule (not recorded which). Some clones in this sample may be carry-over from other donors' samples. In DNA, the CDR3 is TGTGCCAGCAGCCCTAACGTTAGGGGGGGCATTGGCTACACCTTC. Amino acids: CASSPNVRGGIGYTF.